This T cell receptor beta chain was identified during a study of blood T cell repertoires in COVID-19. Study-level background: Nucleic acid was either cDNA or gDNA, and it came from T cells, B-cell-depleted T cells, or PBMCs.

Sequenced by immunoSEQ multiplex PCR; TCRdb stores in-frame clones only, minus some. This repertoire shows approximately 200,000 clones, approximately 90% found once; its top ten account for less than 1.5%. Germline CDR1 KGHSH, CDR2 LQKENI. This CDR3 has 15 amino acids. Between the trimmed V and J ends, which lost 3 bases and 0 bases, there was a span of 6 bases. This clonotype was obtained from a man under 40 with acute or convalescent COVID-19. This rearrangement joins TRBV18 to TRBJ2-6; D not resolved. The sequenced sample was peripheral blood. The CDR3 sequence is CASSPTSSGANVLTF. Here the CDR3 DNA reads TGTGCCAGCTCACCTACCAGCTCTGGGGCCAACGTCCTGACTTTC. The variable domain in full, with the rest retrieved from reference TRBV18 and TRBJ2-6, is NAGVMQNPRHLVRRRGQEARLRCSPMKGHSHVYWYRQLPEEGLKFMVYLQKENIIDESGMPKERFSAEFPKEGPSILRIQQVVRGDSAAYFCASSPTSSGANVLTFGAGSRLTVL.